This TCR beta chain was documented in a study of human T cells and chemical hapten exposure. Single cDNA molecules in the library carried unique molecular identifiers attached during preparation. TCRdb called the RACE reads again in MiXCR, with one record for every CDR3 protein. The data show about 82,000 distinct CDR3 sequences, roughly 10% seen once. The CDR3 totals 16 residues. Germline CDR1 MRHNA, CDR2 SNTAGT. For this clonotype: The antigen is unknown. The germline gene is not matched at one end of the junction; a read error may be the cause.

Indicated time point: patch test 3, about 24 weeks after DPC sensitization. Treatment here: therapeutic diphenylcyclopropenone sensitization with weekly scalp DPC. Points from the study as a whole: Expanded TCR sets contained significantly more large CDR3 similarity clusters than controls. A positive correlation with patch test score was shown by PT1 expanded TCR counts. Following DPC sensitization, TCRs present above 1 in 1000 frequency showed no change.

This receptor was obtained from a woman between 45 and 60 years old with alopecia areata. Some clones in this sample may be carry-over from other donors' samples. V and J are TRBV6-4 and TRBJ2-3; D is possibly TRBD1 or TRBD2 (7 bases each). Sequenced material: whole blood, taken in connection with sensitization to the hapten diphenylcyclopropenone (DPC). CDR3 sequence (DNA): TGTGCCAGCAGTGACTCCGGGGGAGGGGGCACAGATATGCAGTATTTT. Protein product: CASSDSGGGGTDMQYF.